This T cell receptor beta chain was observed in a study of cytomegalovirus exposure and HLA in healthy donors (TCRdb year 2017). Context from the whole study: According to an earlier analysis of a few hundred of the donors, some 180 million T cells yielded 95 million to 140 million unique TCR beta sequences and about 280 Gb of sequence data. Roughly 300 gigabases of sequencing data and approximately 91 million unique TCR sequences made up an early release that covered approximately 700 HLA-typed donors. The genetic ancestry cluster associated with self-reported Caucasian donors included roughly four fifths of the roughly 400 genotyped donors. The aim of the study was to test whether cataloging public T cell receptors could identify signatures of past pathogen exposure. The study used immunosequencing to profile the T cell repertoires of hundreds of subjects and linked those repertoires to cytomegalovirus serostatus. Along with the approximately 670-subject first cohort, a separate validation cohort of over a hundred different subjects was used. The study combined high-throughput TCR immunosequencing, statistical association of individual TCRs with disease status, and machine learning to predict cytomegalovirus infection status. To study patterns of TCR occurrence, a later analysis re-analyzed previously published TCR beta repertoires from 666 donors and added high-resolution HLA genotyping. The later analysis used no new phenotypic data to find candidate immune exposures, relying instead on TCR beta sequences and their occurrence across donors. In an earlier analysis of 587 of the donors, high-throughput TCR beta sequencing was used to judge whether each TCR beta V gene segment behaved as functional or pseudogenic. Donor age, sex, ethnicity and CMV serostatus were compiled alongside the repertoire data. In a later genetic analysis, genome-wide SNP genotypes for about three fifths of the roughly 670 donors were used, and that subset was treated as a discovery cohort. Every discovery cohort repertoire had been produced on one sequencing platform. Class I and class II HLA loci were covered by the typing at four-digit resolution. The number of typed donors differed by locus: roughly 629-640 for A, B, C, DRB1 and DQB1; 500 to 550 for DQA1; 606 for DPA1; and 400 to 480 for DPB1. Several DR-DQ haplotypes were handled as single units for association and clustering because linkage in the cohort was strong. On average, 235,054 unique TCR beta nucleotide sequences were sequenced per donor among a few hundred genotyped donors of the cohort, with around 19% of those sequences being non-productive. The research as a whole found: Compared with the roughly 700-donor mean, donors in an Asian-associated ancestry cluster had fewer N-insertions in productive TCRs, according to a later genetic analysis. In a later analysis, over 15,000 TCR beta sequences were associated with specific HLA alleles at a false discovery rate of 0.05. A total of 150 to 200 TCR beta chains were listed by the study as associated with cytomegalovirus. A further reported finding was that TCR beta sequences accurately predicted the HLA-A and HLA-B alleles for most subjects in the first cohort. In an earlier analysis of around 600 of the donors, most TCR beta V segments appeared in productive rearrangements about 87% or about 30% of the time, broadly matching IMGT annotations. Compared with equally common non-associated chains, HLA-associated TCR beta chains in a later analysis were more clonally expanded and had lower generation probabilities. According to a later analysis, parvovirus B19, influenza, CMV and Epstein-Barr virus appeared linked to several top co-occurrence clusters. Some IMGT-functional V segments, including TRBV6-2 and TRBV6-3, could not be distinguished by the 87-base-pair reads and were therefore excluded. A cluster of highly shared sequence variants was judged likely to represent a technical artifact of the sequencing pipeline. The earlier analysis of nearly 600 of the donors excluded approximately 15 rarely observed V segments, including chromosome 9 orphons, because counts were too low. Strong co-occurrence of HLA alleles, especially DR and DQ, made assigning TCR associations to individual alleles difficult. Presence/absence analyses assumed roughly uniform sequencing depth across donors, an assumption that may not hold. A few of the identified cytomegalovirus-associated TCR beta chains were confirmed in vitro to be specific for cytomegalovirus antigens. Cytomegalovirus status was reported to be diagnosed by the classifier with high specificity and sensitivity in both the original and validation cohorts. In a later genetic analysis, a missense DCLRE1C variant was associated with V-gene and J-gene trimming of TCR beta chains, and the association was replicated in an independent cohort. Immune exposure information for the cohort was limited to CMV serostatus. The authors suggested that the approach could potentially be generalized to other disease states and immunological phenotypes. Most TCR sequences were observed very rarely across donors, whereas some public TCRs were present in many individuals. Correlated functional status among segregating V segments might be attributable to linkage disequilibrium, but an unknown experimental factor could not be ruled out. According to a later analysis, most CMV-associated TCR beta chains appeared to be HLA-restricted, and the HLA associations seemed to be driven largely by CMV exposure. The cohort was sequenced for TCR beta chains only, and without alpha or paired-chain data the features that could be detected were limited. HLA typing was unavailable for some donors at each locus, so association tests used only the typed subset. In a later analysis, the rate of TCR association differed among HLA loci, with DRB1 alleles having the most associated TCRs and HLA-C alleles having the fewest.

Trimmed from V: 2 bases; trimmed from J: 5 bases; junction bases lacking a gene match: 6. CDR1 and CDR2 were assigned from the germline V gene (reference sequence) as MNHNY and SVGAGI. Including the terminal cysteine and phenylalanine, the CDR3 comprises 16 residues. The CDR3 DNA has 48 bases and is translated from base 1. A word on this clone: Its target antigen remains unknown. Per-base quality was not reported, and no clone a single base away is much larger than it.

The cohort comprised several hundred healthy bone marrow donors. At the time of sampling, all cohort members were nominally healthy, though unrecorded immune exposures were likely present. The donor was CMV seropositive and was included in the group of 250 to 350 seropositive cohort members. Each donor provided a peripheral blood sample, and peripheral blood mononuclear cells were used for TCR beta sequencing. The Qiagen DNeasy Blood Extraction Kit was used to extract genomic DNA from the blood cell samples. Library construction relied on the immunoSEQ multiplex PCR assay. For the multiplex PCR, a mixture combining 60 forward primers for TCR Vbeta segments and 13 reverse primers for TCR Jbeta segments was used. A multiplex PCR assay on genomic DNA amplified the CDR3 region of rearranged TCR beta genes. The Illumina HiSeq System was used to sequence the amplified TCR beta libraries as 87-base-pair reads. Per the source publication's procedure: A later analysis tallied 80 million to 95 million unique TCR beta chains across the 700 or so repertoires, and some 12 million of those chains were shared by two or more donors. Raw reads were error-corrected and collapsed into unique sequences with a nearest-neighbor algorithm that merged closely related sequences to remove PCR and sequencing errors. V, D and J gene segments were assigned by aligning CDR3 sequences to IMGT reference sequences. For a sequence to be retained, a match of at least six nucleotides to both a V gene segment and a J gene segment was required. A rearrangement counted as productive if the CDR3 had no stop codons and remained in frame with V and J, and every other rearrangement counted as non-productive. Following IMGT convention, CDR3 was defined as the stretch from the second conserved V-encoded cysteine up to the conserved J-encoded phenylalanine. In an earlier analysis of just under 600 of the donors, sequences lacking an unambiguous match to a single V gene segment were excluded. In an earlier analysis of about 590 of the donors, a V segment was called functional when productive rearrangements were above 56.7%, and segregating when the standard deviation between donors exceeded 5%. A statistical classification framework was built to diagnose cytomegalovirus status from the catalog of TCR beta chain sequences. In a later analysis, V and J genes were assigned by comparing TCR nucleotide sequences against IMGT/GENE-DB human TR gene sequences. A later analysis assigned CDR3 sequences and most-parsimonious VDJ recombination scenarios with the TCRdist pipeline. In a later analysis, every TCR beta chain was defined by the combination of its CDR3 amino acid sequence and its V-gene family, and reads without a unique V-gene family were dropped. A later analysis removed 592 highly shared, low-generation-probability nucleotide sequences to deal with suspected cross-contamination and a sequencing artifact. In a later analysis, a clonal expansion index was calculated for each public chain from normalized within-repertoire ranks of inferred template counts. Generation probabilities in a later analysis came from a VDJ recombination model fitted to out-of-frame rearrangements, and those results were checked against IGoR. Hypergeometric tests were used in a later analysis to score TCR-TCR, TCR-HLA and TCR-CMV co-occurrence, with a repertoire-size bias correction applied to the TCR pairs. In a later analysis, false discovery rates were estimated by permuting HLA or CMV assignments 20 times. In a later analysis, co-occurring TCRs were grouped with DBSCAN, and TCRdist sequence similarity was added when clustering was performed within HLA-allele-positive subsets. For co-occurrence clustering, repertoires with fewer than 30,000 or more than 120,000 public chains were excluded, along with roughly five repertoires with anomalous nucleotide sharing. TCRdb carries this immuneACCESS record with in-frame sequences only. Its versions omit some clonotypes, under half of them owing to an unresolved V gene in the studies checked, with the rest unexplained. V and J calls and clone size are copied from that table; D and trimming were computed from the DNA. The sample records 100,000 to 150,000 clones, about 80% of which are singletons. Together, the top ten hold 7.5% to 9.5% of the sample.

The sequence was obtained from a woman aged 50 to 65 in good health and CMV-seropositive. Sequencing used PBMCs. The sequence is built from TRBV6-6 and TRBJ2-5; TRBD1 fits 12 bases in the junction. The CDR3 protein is CASSYPGTGGGETQYF. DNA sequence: TGTGCCAGCAGTTACCCCGGGACAGGGGGCGGGGAGACCCAGTACTTC.